Below, 11 T cell receptor beta chains from the same sample are listed, as sequenced in a study of T-cell memory formation after mild COVID-19. TCRdb fed the 5' RACE reads into MiXCR, producing one record per CDR3 protein. The data hold 450,000 to 650,000 distinct CDR3 sequences, with more than 15% observed a single time. The sequenced material came from PBMCs or a T cell subset sorted from them (not recorded which). Source of these receptors: an adult woman who had mild COVID-19 (a few samples of this study predate the infection). Cell type and time point are not known.

The chain employs TRBV24-1 and TRBJ1-1; TRBD1 agrees at 8 bases. CDR1 and CDR2 (germline): KGHDR, SFDVKD. The CDR3 has 15 amino acids. J was trimmed by 2 bases and V by 5 bases; bases with no gene match: 6. The CDR3 DNA sequence: TGTGCCACCAGTGGTCCGACAGGGGCCAACACTGAAGCTTTCTTT. This codes for CATSGPTGANTEAFF.

There are a few counts of this clonotype. The chain couples TRBV6-2 or TRBV6-3 to TRBJ2-1, with D unclear. Between the trimmed V and J ends, which lost 7 bases and 5 bases, there was a span of 18 bases. This CDR3 has 15 amino acids. CDR1 and CDR2 (germline): MNHEY, SVGEGT. CDR3 loop: CASISGGKGNNEQFF. As DNA, the CDR3 is TGTGCCAGCATTTCGGGCGGCAAAGGGAACAATGAGCAGTTCTTC.

This clonotype was observed a handful of times. The V and J genes are TRBV6-6 and TRBJ2-3; TRBD2 agrees at 7 bases. The CDR3 sequence is 14 residues long. Germline loops: CDR1 MNHNY, CDR2 SVGAGI (reference sequence). V shed 7 bases and J 3 bases; nucleotides not matched to a gene: 7. CDR3 bases: TGTGCCAGCACGTCTAGCGGAGAGACAGATACGCAGTATTTT. Amino acid sequence: CASTSSGETDTQYF.

V usage is TRBV6-5 and J usage is TRBJ2-7; possible D gene TRBD1, 5 bases. The CDR3 totals 14 residues. From germline, CDR1 is MNHEY and CDR2 SVGAGI. The V gene lost 4 bases and the J gene lost 0 bases, with 10 bases spanning the gap. The CDR3 region is CASSSGSLSYEQYF. The CDR3 DNA follows: TGTGCCAGCAGTTCAGGGTCCCTCTCCTACGAGCAGTACTTC.

This sequence joins TRBV14 and TRBJ1-2; D is possibly TRBD1 (5 bases). Trimming removed 4 bases from V and 1 base from J, with 13 bases in between. CDR1 and CDR2 (germline): SGHDN, FVKESK. The CDR3 totals 15 residues. In DNA, the CDR3 is TGTGCCAGCAGCCGCGCCGGGGCCATTAACTATGGCTACACCTTC. This gives the protein CASSRAGAINYGYTF.

In this sample, this clonotype turned up a few times. The rearrangement links TRBV20-1 to TRBJ1-4, with D possibly matching TRBD1 (5 bases). Looked up from germline, CDR1 is DFQATT and CDR2 is SNEGSKA (reference sequence). CDR3 length: 15 residues. Trimming took 5 bases from V and 5 from J, leaving 18 bases between them. In nucleotides, the CDR3 is TGCAGTGCTGTAAGAAGCCGGGACTCGAATGAAAAACTGTTTTTT. Encoded protein: CSAVRSRDSNEKLFF.

V and J are TRBV4-3 and TRBJ2-7; no firm D call. Deletions cut 8 bases from V and 0 bases from J, with 17 bases between. This CDR3 region has 15 residues. Germline V gives CDR1 LGHNA, CDR2 YSLEER. The CDR3, as DNA: TGCGCCAGCGGCCCCGTTTGGAAAGGCTCCTACGAGCAGTACTTC. Translating it yields CASGPVWKGSYEQYF.

The rearrangement links TRBV5-1 to TRBJ1-6, with D unclear. Germline loops: CDR1 SGHRS, CDR2 YFSETQ. CDR3 length: 16 residues. The germline V and J ends were trimmed by 0 bases and 7 bases, with 14 bases remaining between them. The CDR3 protein is CASSLAGNTLNSPLHF. DNA of the CDR3: TGCGCCAGCAGCTTGGCCGGGAACACCCTGAATTCACCCCTCCACTTT. Supplemented by reference TRBV5-1 and TRBJ1-6, the full variable domain reads KAGVTQTPRYLIKTRGQQVTLSCSPISGHRSVSWYQQTPGQGLQFLFEYFSETQRNKGNFPGRFSGRQFSNSRSEMNVSTLELGDSALYLCASSLAGNTLNSPLHFGNGTRLTVT.

The chain has TRBV25-1 and TRBJ2-7, with 11 bases that match TRBD2. Germline lookup yields CDR1 MGHDK and CDR2 SYGVNS. With 5 bases clipped from V and 7 bases from J, the junction kept 10 bases outside the gene matches. CDR3 size: 15 residues. The CDR3, as DNA: TGTGCCAGCAGTACCCCTAGCGGGAGGACAGATGAGCAGTACTTC. Translated, it gives CASSTPSGRTDEQYF.

V is TRBV29-1 and J is TRBJ2-5; D could derive from TRBD1 or TRBD2 (6 bases each). The CDR3 length is 15 residues. CDR1 and CDR2 (germline): SQVTM, ANQGSEA. The ends were cut back, 1 base at V and 6 bases at J, with 18 bases in the middle. The CDR3 region is CSVEGPGAVPKTQYF. CDR3 bases: TGCAGCGTTGAAGGGCCGGGGGCAGTTCCAAAGACCCAGTACTTC.

The chain combines TRBV9 with TRBJ2-7; D gene ambiguous. The CDR3 runs 15 residues. V lost 0 bases and J lost 2, with 12 bases in between. Germline V gene lookup returns CDR1 SGDLS and CDR2 YYNGEE. This chain's CDR3 is CASSVASISPYEQYF. CDR3 DNA: TGTGCCAGCAGCGTAGCGAGCATTAGCCCCTACGAGCAGTACTTC.